The T cell receptor beta chain under discussion was sequenced for a study of T cell changes during pregnancy in multiple sclerosis. The germline gives CDR1 SGDLS, CDR2 YYNGEE. The CDR3 is 13 residues long. V was shortened by 3 bases and J by 5 bases, with 10 bases between the two germline ends. TCRdb keeps only in-frame clones here, not all; method: immunoSEQ multiplex PCR. The sample has roughly 100,000 clones; more than 80% are singletons. Sequencing used peripheral blood, obtained before pregnancy. V usage is TRBV9 and J usage is TRBJ2-3; possible D gene TRBD2, 6 bases. The clonotype originates from a female donor with multiple sclerosis, enrolled in a pregnancy study. Here the CDR3 DNA reads TGTGCCAGCAGCGGGAGGGCCGGAGATACGCAGTATTTT. Translated: CASSGRAGDTQYF. Filled out from reference TRBV9 and TRBJ2-3, the complete variable domain reads DSGVTQTPKHLITATGQRVTLRCSPRSGDLSVYWYQQSLDQGLQFLIQYYNGEERAKGNILERFSAQQFPDLHSELNLSSLELGDSALYFCASSGRAGDTQYFGPGTRLTVL.